The TCR beta chain described here comes from a study of blood T cell repertoires in COVID-19. Study as a whole: Samples came from the United States, Italy and Spain, spanning acute and convalescent COVID-19. In each case, the material was cDNA or gDNA derived from T cells, B-cell-depleted T cells, or PBMCs.

The study assigned cohorts using participant-reported clinical history. The repertoire was sequenced with immunoSEQ multiplex PCR; TCRdb's copy has only in-frame clones and lacks some. The sample consists of around 400,000 clones, roughly 84% of them appearing once. The CDR3 runs 14 residues. V dropped 2 bases and J dropped 6; count of bases not matched to a gene: 8. Germline V lookup: CDR1 SQVTM, CDR2 ANQGSEA. V gene TRBV29-1 combines with J gene TRBJ1-2; 8 bases line up with TRBD1. The origin of this receptor is a woman aged 18-29 years who had been exposed to COVID-19. The sequenced material came from PBMCs or T cells enriched from blood (not recorded which). DNA for the CDR3: TGCAGCGTTGAAAGGCGGACAGGGAGGGATGGCTACACCTTC. Amino acid sequence: CSVERRTGRDGYTF.